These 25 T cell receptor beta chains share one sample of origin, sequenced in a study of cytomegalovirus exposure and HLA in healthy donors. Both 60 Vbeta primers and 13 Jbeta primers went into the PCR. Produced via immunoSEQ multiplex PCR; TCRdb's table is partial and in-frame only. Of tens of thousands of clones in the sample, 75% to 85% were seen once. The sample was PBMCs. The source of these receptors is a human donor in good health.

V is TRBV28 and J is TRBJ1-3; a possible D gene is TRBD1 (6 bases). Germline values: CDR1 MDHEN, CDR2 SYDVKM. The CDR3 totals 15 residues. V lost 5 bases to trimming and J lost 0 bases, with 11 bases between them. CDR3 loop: CASSMDSPSGNTIYF. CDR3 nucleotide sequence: TGTGCCAGCAGTATGGACAGTCCCTCTGGAAACACCATATATTTT.

CDR3 sequence: CASSQSPGGPSPDTQYF. The DNA of the CDR3 is TGTGCCAGCAGCCAGAGTCCGGGCGGGCCCTCCCCAGATACGCAGTATTTT. This chain links TRBV9 with TRBJ2-3; D is possibly TRBD2 (5 bases). Trimming took off 4 bases at V and 4 bases at J, with 22 bases between the two ends. The CDR3 runs to 17 residues. CDR1 is SGDLS and CDR2 is YYNGEE in the germline V gene.

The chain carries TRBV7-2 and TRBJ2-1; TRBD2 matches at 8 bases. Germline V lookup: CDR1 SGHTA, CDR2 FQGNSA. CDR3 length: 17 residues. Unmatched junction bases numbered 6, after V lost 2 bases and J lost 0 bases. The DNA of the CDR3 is TGTGCCAGCAGCTTAACCGCCAGCGGGAGCTCCTACAATGAGCAGTTCTTC. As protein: CASSLTASGSSYNEQFF.

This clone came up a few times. CDR3 nucleotide sequence: TGTGCCAGCAGCTTATCAGGGGGAGGCAATCAGCCCCAGCATTTT. This translates into CASSLSGGGNQPQHF. The rearrangement joins TRBV7-8 to TRBJ1-5; 7 bases align to TRBD1. The germline V gene has CDR1 SGHVS and CDR2 FQNEAQ. This CDR3 is built from 15 residues. Trimming removed 2 bases from V and 2 bases from J; junction bases left unmatched: 3. Variable domain in full (rest from reference TRBV7-8 and TRBJ1-5): GAGVSQSPRYKVAKRGQDVALRCDPISGHVSLFWYQQALGQGPEFLTYFQNEAQLDKSGLPSDRFFAERPEGSVSTLKIQRTQQEDSAVYLCASSLSGGGNQPQHFGDGTRLSIL.

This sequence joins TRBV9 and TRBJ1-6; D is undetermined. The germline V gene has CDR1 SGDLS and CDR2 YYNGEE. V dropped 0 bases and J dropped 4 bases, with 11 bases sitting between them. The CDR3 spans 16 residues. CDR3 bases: TGTGCCAGCAGCGTAGGAACAACCCGTTATAATTCACCCCTCCACTTT. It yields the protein CASSVGTTRYNSPLHF.

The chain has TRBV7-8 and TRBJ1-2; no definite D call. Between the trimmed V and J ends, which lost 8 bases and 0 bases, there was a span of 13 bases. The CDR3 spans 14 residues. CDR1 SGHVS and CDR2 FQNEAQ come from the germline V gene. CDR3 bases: TGTGCCAGCGGCCAGTTGATATCTAACTATGGCTACACCTTC. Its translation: CASGQLISNYGYTF.

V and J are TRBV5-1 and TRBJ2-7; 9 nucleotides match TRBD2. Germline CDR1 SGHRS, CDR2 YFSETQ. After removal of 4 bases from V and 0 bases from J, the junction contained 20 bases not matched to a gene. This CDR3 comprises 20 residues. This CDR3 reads CASSLIRTPSSGANSYEQYF. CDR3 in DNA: TGCGCCAGCAGCCTCATACGAACCCCCTCTAGCGGGGCTAACTCCTACGAGCAGTACTTC.

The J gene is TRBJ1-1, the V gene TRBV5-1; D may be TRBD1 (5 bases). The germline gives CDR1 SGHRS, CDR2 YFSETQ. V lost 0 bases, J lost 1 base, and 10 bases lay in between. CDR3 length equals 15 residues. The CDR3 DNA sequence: TGCGCCAGCAGCTTGGAACCCAGGGCGAACACTGAAGCTTTCTTT. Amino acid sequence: CASSLEPRANTEAFF.

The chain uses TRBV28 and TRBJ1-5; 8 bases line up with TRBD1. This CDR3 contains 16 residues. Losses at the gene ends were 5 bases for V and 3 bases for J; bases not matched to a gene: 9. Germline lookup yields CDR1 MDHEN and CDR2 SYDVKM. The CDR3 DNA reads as TGTGCCAGCAGTCCAATCGGACAGGGCTTCAATCAGCCCCAGCATTTT. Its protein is CASSPIGQGFNQPQHF.

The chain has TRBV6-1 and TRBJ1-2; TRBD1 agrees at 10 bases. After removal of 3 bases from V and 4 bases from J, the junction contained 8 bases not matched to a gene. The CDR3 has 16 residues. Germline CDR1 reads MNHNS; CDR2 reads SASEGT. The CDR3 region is CASSDPRDRGIYGYTF. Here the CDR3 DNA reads TGTGCCAGCAGTGATCCCCGGGACAGGGGAATCTATGGCTACACCTTC.

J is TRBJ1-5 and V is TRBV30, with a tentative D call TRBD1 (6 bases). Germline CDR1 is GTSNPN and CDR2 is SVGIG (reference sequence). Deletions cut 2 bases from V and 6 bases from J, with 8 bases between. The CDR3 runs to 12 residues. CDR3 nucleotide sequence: TGTGCCTGGAGTTTAGGGGGTCAGCCCCAGCATTTT. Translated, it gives CAWSLGGQPQHF.

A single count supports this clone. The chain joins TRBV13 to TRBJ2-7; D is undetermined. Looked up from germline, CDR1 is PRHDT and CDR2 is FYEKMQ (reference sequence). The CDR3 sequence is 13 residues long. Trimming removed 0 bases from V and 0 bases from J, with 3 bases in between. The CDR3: CASSLGHSYEQYF. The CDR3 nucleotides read TGTGCCAGCAGCTTAGGTCACTCCTACGAGCAGTACTTC.

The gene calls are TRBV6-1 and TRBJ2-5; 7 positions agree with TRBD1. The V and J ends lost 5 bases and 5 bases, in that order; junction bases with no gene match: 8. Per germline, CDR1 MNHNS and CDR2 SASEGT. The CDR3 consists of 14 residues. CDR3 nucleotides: TGTGCCAGCAGTTGGGGCAGGGGGATGGAGACCCAGTACTTC. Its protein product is CASSWGRGMETQYF.

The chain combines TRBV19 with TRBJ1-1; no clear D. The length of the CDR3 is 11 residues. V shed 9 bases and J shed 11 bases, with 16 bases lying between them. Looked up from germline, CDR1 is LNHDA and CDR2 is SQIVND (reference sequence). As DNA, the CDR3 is TGTGCCAGCACCGGGTTCCGAGGGGCTTTCTTT. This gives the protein CASTGFRGAFF.

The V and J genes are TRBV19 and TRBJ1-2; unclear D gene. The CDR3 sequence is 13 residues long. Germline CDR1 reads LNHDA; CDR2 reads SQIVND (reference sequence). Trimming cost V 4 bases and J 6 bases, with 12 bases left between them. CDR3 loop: CASSNEGRDGYTF. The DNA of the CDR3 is TGTGCCAGTAGTAATGAGGGTCGGGATGGCTACACCTTC.

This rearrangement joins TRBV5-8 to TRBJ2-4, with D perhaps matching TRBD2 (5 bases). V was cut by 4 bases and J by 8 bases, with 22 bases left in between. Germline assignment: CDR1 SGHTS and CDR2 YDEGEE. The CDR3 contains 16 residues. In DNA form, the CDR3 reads TGTGCCAGCAGCCCCGGAGGAGCCCGGAGGTTACACATTCAGTACTTC. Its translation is CASSPGGARRLHIQYF.

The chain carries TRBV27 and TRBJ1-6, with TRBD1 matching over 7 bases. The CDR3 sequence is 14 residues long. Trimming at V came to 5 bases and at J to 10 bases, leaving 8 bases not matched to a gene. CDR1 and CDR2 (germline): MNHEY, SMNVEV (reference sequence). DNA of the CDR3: TGTGCCAGCAGTCTAGACAGGGTTGGATCACCCCTCCACTTT. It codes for CASSLDRVGSPLHF.

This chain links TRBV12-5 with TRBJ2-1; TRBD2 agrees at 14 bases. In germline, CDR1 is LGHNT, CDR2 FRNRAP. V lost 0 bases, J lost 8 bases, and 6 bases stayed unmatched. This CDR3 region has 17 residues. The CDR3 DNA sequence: TGTGCTAGTGGTTTGGTACTAGGACTAGCGGGGGGACATGAGCAGTTCTTC. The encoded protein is CASGLVLGLAGGHEQFF.

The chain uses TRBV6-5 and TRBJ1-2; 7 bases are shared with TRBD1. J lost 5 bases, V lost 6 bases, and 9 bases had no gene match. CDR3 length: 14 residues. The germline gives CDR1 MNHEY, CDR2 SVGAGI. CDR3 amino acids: CASRQGREVYGYTF. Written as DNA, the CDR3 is TGTGCCAGCAGACAGGGGCGTGAGGTATATGGCTACACCTTC.

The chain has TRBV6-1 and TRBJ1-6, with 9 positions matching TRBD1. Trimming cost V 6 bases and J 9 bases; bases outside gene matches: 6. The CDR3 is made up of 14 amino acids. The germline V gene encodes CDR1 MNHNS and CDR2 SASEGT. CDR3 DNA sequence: TGTGCCAGCAGCGCGGGACAGGGCTCTTCACCCCTCCACTTT. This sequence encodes CASSAGQGSSPLHF.

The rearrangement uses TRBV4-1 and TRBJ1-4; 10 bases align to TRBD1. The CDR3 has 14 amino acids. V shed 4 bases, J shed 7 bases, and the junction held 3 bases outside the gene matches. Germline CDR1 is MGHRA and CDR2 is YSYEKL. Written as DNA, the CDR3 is TGCGCCAGCAGCCCCCGGGACAGGGGTGAAAAACTGTTTTTT. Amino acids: CASSPRDRGEKLFF.

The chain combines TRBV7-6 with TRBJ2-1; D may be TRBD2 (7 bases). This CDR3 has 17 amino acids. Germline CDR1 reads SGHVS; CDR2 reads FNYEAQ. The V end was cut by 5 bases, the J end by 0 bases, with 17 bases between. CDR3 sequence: CASSPMEGGNSYNEQFF. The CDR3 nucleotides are TGTGCCAGCAGCCCAATGGAGGGGGGGAACTCCTACAATGAGCAGTTCTTC.

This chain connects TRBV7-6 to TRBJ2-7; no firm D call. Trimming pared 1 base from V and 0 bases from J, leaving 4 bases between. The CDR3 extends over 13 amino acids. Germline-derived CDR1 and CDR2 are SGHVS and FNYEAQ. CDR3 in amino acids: CASSLGASYEQYF. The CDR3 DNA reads TGTGCCAGCAGCTTAGGGGCCTCCTACGAGCAGTACTTC.

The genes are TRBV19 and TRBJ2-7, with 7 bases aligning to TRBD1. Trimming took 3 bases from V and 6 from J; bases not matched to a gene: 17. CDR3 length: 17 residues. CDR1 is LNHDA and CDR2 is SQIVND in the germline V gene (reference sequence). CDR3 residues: CASSMWDAPKGAVEQYF. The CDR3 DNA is TGTGCCAGTAGTATGTGGGACGCCCCGAAGGGGGCGGTCGAGCAGTACTTC.

CDR3 region: CASSLSDRASYGYTF. The CDR3 DNA sequence: TGTGCCAGCAGTTTATCGGACAGGGCCTCGTATGGCTACACCTTC. The chain couples TRBV27 to TRBJ1-2; TRBD1 aligns across 8 bases. Losses at the gene ends were 0 bases for V and 5 bases for J; bases not matched to a gene: 5. Germline CDR1 reads MNHEY; CDR2 reads SMNVEV (reference sequence). There are 15 residues in the CDR3.